In its sample, the clone carrying this TCR beta chain was seen once. Sequencing was performed with immunoSEQ multiplex PCR; in TCRdb, only in-frame clones are kept and a portion is missing. Here the sample spans around 77,000 clones, roughly 98% being singletons. These data originate in a study of Tregs in tolerant kidney transplant recipients. Germline trimming cut 4 bases from V and 4 bases from J; bases unmatched to any gene: 6. CDR1 is LGHNA and CDR2 is YNFKEQ in the germline V gene. The CDR3 contains 15 residues. The chain combines TRBV4-2 with TRBJ1-1; 10 bases map to TRBD1. The receptor was isolated from a human donor who received a combined kidney and bone marrow transplant. This sample comprised CD4+ T cells from blood, obtained before the transplant. Written as DNA, the CDR3 is TGTGCCAGCAGCCCGTCCGGGACAGGGGTCACTGAAGCTTTCTTT. Protein sequence: CASSPSGTGVTEAFF.